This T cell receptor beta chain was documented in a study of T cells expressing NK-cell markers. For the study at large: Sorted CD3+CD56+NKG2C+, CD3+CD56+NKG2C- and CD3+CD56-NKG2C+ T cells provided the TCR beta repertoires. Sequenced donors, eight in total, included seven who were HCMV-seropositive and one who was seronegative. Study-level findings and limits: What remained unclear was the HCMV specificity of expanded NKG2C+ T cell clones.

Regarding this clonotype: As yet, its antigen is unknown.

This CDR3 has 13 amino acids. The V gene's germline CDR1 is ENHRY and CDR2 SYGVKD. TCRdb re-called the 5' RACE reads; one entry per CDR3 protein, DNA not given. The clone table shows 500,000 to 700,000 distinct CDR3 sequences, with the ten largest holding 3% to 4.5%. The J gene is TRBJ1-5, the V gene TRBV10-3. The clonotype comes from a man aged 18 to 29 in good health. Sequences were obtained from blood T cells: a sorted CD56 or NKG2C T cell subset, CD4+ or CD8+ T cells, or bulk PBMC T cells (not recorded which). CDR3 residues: CAITGHLNQPQHF.